The present entry profiles one T cell receptor beta chain with its context. Study processing details: Estimation of nucleated cell counts relied on the amplification of reference gene primers. Repertoires were generated with immunoSEQ multiplex PCR, while TCRdb's copy carries only in-frame clones and drops some. That table is the source of V, J and clone size, and D and trimming were worked out from the DNA. The data contain 110,000 or so clones, around nine tenths of them singletons. This specimen belongs to a study of blood T cell repertoires in COVID-19. Overall study context: The analysed material was cDNA or gDNA that came from T cells, B-cell-depleted T cells, or PBMCs.

Germline V CDR1 and CDR2: MNHEY, SVGEGT. J was trimmed by 0 bases and V by 0 bases; bases with no gene match: 8. The CDR3 loop spans 18 amino acids. This sequence joins TRBV6-2 or TRBV6-3 and TRBJ1-1; 9 positions match TRBD1. Sequencing was carried out using peripheral blood. This clonotype was sampled from a woman between 65 and 79 years old who had recovered from COVID-19. The CDR3 DNA reads as TGTGCCAGCAGTTACTCGAGTCTTTGGACAGGGGTGAACACTGAAGCTTTCTTT. As protein: CASSYSSLWTGVNTEAFF.